One sample yielded the 6 T cell receptor beta chains listed below, sequenced in a study of early T cells in non-severe SARS-CoV-2 infection (dated by TCRdb to 2020 to 2023). The protocol used for the library was 5' RACE. TCRdb shows the sequencer as NextSeq 500. Clones were called with MiXCR by TCRdb after fastp trimmed the public reads at Q25, and only in-frame beta chains were retained. Each entry merges the rows of one CDR3 protein and shows their most common DNA and genes. This sample has 50,000 to 80,000 distinct CDR3 sequences in its table, and approximately 9.2% of those were observed once. The top ten clones comprise roughly 13% of the sample. The sequenced sample was whole blood, obtained at baseline. These receptors were collected from an adult who was a healthcare worker with PCR-confirmed SARS-CoV-2 infection or an uninfected control (not recorded which).

This clonotype was recorded at least ten times. CDR3 nucleotides: TGTGCCAGCAGTTCCCTGGGCGGGTACCAAGAGACCCAGTACTTC. Its protein is CASSSLGGYQETQYF. The rearrangement joins TRBV7-8 to TRBJ2-5; the D gene is possibly TRBD2 (5 bases). Looked up from germline, CDR1 is SGHVS and CDR2 is FQNEAQ. The CDR3 length is 15 residues. Trimming stripped 6 bases from V and 0 bases from J, with 14 bases between.

The chain carries TRBV10-3 and TRBJ2-5, with 7 nucleotides matching TRBD2. V trimming: 7 bases; J trimming: 2 bases; junction bases outside the gene matches: 19. This CDR3 spans 18 amino acids. Germline CDR1 ENHRY, CDR2 SYGVKD. For the CDR3, the DNA is TGTGCCATCACCACCCAAGCGGGGTTCGGAAGTGGGCAAGAGACCCAGTACTTC. The encoded protein is CAITTQAGFGSGQETQYF.

This clonotype was detected many times. This chain uses TRBV18 with TRBJ2-3; no reliable D call. CDR1 is KGHSH and CDR2 is LQKENI in the germline V gene. The CDR3 totals 12 residues. With 5 bases removed from V and 3 bases from J, the gap between germline ends came to 6 bases. The CDR3 DNA sequence: TGTGCCAGCTCAACACTGACAGATACGCAGTATTTT. This gives the protein CASSTLTDTQYF.

The V call is TRBV27, the J call TRBJ1-1; a possible D gene is TRBD1 (6 bases). Per the germline V gene, CDR1 is MNHEY and CDR2 is SMNVEV (reference sequence). The CDR3 consists of 11 residues. V was clipped by 4 bases and J by 8 bases, with 8 bases between them. CDR3 amino acids: CASSSRGEAFF. CDR3 in DNA: TGTGCCAGCAGTTCCAGGGGAGAAGCTTTCTTT.

This rearrangement joins TRBV15 to TRBJ2-1; 7 bases fit TRBD2. J gave up 2 bases and V 0 bases, and 1 base lay outside the gene matches. Germline V gene sequence: CDR1 LNHNV, CDR2 YYDKDF (reference sequence). The CDR3 contains 15 residues. The CDR3 nucleotides are TGTGCCACCAGCAGAGAGGCGGGAGCCTACAATGAGCAGTTCTTC. Translation: CATSREAGAYNEQFF.

At least ten counts were recorded for this clonotype. The chain employs TRBV27 and TRBJ2-1, with 9 bases matching TRBD2. The CDR3 is 17 residues long. V lost 6 bases and J lost 2; bases outside the gene matches: 11. Germline-derived CDR1 and CDR2 are MNHEY and SMNVEV (reference sequence). CDR3 residues: CASRPPVAGVAYNEQFF. DNA of the CDR3: TGTGCCAGCAGGCCACCCGTAGCGGGAGTGGCCTACAATGAGCAGTTCTTC.